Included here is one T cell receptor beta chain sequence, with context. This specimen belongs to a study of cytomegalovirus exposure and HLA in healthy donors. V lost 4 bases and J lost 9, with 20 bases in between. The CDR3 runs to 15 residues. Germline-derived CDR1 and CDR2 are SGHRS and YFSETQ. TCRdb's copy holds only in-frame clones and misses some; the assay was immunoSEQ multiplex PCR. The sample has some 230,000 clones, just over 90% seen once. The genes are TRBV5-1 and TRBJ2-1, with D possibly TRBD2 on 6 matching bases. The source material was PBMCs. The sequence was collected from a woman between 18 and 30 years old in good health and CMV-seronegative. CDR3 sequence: CASSLRLVSAGEQFF. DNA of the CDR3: TGCGCCAGCAGCCTAAGACTAGTTTCAGCCGGTGAGCAGTTCTTC.